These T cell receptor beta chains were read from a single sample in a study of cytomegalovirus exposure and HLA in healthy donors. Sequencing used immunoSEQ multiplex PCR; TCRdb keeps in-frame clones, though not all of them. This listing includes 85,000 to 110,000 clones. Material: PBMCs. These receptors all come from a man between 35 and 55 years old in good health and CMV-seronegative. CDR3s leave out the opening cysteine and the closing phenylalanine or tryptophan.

CDR3aa: ASNMAGNTIY
j_gene: TRBJ1-3
v_gene: TRBV6-6

CDR3aa: ASSLAQTGGGGYT
j_gene: TRBJ1-2
v_gene: TRBV7-8

CDR3aa: SARTGTPSETQY
j_gene: TRBJ2-5
v_gene: TRBV29-1

CDR3aa: ASSVATRETQY
j_gene: TRBJ2-5
v_gene: TRBV2

CDR3aa: ASSKGPKTGNTEAF
j_gene: TRBJ1-1
v_gene: TRBV21-1

CDR3aa: ASSTRTSGSHEQF
j_gene: TRBJ2-1
v_gene: TRBV7-9

CDR3aa: SARDRDNYGYT
j_gene: TRBJ1-2
v_gene: TRBV29-1

CDR3aa: ASTSGTTSYEQY
j_gene: TRBJ2-7
v_gene: TRBV6-6

CDR3aa: ASSPTGSIGYT
j_gene: TRBJ1-2
v_gene: TRBV6-6

CDR3aa: ATSRDGAENTEAF
j_gene: TRBJ1-1
v_gene: TRBV15

CDR3aa: ASSLDPLGSQY
j_gene: TRBJ2-7
v_gene: TRBV11-3

CDR3aa: ASSVGSGVSSYNEQF
j_gene: TRBJ2-1
v_gene: TRBV9

CDR3aa: ASSSRTGAPETQY
j_gene: TRBJ2-5
v_gene: TRBV7-2

CDR3aa: ASSLSGTDWEQY
j_gene: TRBJ2-7
v_gene: TRBV11-2

CDR3aa: ASSPYVLNEQF
j_gene: TRBJ2-1
v_gene: TRBV18

CDR3aa: ASSPSLLTGVGEQY
j_gene: TRBJ2-7
v_gene: TRBV27

CDR3aa: ASSLGPGSGGETQY
j_gene: TRBJ2-5
v_gene: TRBV5-1

CDR3aa: ASSWDRGPTDTQY
j_gene: TRBJ2-3
v_gene: TRBV28

CDR3aa: ASSQYRGLGDTQY
j_gene: TRBJ2-3
v_gene: TRBV6-5

CDR3aa: ASSMFSGGLLSGDLT
j_gene: TRBJ2-6
v_gene: TRBV19

CDR3aa: ASSETRLAGGLNTGELF
j_gene: TRBJ2-2
v_gene: TRBV2

CDR3aa: ASSLSGGGGYT
j_gene: TRBJ1-2
v_gene: TRBV5-6

CDR3aa: ASRITSGALYEQY
j_gene: .
v_gene: TRBV5-6

CDR3aa: ASSDGTGVQPQH
j_gene: TRBJ1-5
v_gene: TRBV9

CDR3aa: ASSSGGTDTQY
j_gene: TRBJ2-3
v_gene: TRBV11-2

CDR3aa: AWSGGGSIYEQY
j_gene: TRBJ2-7
v_gene: TRBV30

CDR3aa: ASSPPSREGSGELF
j_gene: TRBJ2-2
v_gene: TRBV18

CDR3aa: ASSEGGGSPLH
j_gene: TRBJ1-6
v_gene: TRBV28

CDR3aa: ASRPGGRGNQPQH
j_gene: TRBJ1-5
v_gene: TRBV27

CDR3aa: ASSARDSPYEQY
j_gene: TRBJ2-7
v_gene: TRBV9

CDR3aa: ASSLGQPSNQPQH
j_gene: TRBJ1-5
v_gene: TRBV6-5

CDR3aa: ASSQPFERGEQY
j_gene: TRBJ2-7
v_gene: TRBV7-6

CDR3aa: ASSHGQAEAF
j_gene: TRBJ1-1
v_gene: TRBV7-2

CDR3aa: ASRAGQGFRGELF
j_gene: TRBJ2-2
v_gene: TRBV28

CDR3aa: ASSVEPLRNTGELF
j_gene: TRBJ2-2
v_gene: TRBV9

CDR3aa: ASSQDRGLRPQH
j_gene: TRBJ1-5
v_gene: TRBV4-2

CDR3aa: ASSPGGPNTEAF
j_gene: TRBJ1-1
v_gene: TRBV7-9

CDR3aa: ASRTTGPNTEAF
j_gene: TRBJ1-1
v_gene: TRBV6-5

CDR3aa: ASSQDSGFPGELF
j_gene: TRBJ2-2
v_gene: TRBV4-1

CDR3aa: ASSQASAMGHFSGNTIY
j_gene: TRBJ1-3
v_gene: TRBV4-3

CDR3aa: ASSQEPPHRGSGDGYT
j_gene: TRBJ1-2
v_gene: TRBV4-3

CDR3aa: AGEYSMETQY
j_gene: TRBJ2-5
v_gene: TRBV6-4

CDR3aa: ASRVPFQDSRTDTQY
j_gene: TRBJ2-3
v_gene: TRBV21-1

CDR3aa: ASSSAGGNQPQH
j_gene: TRBJ1-5
v_gene: TRBV6-6

CDR3aa: ASSPNRGHTEAF
j_gene: TRBJ1-1
v_gene: TRBV6-1

CDR3aa: ASSPGLAGVFYEQY
j_gene: TRBJ2-7
v_gene: TRBV5-1

CDR3aa: ASSVGSGKTYEQY
j_gene: TRBJ2-7
v_gene: TRBV9

CDR3aa: ASSSQETQY
j_gene: TRBJ2-5
v_gene: TRBV11-2

CDR3aa: ASSRGGTQETQY
j_gene: TRBJ2-5
v_gene: TRBV28

CDR3aa: ASSYSSNGDYGYT
j_gene: TRBJ1-2
v_gene: TRBV6-5

CDR3aa: ASSAFRTGGDGYT
j_gene: TRBJ1-2
v_gene: TRBV9

CDR3aa: ASSLEGLPNEQF
j_gene: TRBJ2-1
v_gene: TRBV5-1

CDR3aa: SVAGLTEAF
j_gene: TRBJ1-1
v_gene: TRBV29-1

CDR3aa: ASTSLREVGQPQH
j_gene: TRBJ1-5
v_gene: TRBV6-5

CDR3aa: ASSHPDTIAF
j_gene: TRBJ1-1
v_gene: TRBV7-6